This passage covers 31 T cell receptor beta chains from one sample sequenced in a study of identical twins. MiXCR, applied by TCRdb to the 5' RACE reads, yields one record per CDR3 protein. The sample consists of hundreds of thousands of distinct CDR3 sequences, just over 7% of them appearing once. The sample was also reused in another study, on yellow fever vaccine responses in identical twins.

The material sequenced was PBMCs. The source is a woman younger than 35 in good health.

This clonotype was seen more than once but under ten times. The chain recombines TRBV20-1 with TRBJ1-5; D unresolved. The length of the CDR3 is 13 residues. Per germline, CDR1 DFQATT and CDR2 SNEGSKA (reference sequence). V was clipped by 3 bases and J by 3 bases, with 9 bases between them. The CDR3 loop reads CSARKEVNQPQHF. In DNA form, the CDR3 reads TGCAGTGCTAGGAAGGAGGTCAATCAGCCCCAGCATTTT.

The sample holds many counts of this clonotype. CDR3 in DNA: TGTGCCAGCATTTCTGGCGGGAGGAGGACCGGGGAGCTGTTTTTT. It codes for CASISGGRRTGELFF. J is TRBJ2-2 and V is TRBV28; 8 bases are a match to TRBD2. This CDR3 is 15 amino acids long. V lost 7 bases to trimming and J lost 5 bases; unmatched junction nucleotides: 9. Germline CDR1 MDHEN, CDR2 SYDVKM.

This clonotype was picked up many times. The CDR3 nucleotides read TGCAGTGCTAGAGGCGGGAGCTCCTACGAGCAGTACTTC. Protein product: CSARGGSSYEQYF. This chain connects TRBV20-1 to TRBJ2-7; 7 nucleotides align to TRBD2. The ends lost 1 base at V and 0 bases at J; junction bases unmatched: 0. Germline V gene data show CDR1 as DFQATT and CDR2 as SNEGSKA (reference sequence). CDR3 length: 13 amino acids.

This clonotype was observed a handful of times. The chain couples TRBV11-2 to TRBJ1-1; D is possibly TRBD1 (6 bases). CDR1 and CDR2 from the germline V gene are SGHAT and FQNNGV. V gave up 0 bases and J gave up 4 bases, with 12 bases separating them. CDR3 length equals 15 residues. The CDR3: CASSLDEGGGTEAFF. In nucleotides, the CDR3 is TGTGCCAGCAGCTTAGATGAAGGGGGGGGCACTGAAGCTTTCTTT.

V is TRBV2 and J is TRBJ2-7; 7 bases are shared with TRBD2. The CDR3 loop spans 12 amino acids. Germline trimming cut 10 bases from V and 4 bases from J; bases unmatched to any gene: 7. Germline assignment: CDR1 SNHLY and CDR2 FYNNEI. This chain's CDR3 is CATRVAGYEQYF. The CDR3 DNA is TGTGCCACCCGGGTAGCGGGTTACGAGCAGTACTTC.

Many counts were recorded for this clonotype. The chain combines TRBV4-1 with TRBJ2-1; D is possibly TRBD2 (6 bases). This CDR3 is 14 amino acids long. The germline gives CDR1 MGHRA, CDR2 YSYEKL. Trimming pared 1 base from V and 7 bases from J, leaving 11 bases between. The CDR3 DNA follows: TGCGCCAGCAGCCAAGTACTAGCAAGTAATGAGCAGTTCTTC. Amino acid sequence: CASSQVLASNEQFF.

The genes are TRBV3-1 and TRBJ2-5; 9 nucleotides line up with TRBD1. The CDR3 sequence is 16 residues long. V shed 3 bases, J shed 5 bases, and the junction held 10 bases outside the gene matches. Germline V gene lookup returns CDR1 LGHDT and CDR2 YNNKEL (reference sequence). In DNA form, the CDR3 reads TGTGCCAGCAGCCAGAGAGGGTACAGGGGGCTGGAGACCCAGTACTTC. It encodes CASSQRGYRGLETQYF.

The V call is TRBV9, the J call TRBJ2-5; TRBD1 matches at 8 bases. Germline V gene lookup returns CDR1 SGDLS and CDR2 YYNGEE. The CDR3 is made up of 16 amino acids. With 3 bases clipped from V and 5 bases from J, the junction kept 12 bases outside the gene matches. CDR3 in amino acids: CASSGSRTGMVETQYF. For the CDR3, the DNA is TGTGCCAGCAGCGGAAGCCGGACAGGGATGGTGGAGACCCAGTACTTC.

This rearrangement joins TRBV20-1 to TRBJ1-1; the match to TRBD1 covers 8 bases. Germline loops: CDR1 DFQATT, CDR2 SNEGSKA (reference sequence). The length of the CDR3 is 16 residues. The ends lost 0 bases at V and 4 bases at J; junction bases unmatched: 10. The CDR3 nucleotides are TGCAGTGCTAGAGACAGGGGGCGAAACCTAGGCACTGAAGCTTTCTTT. Protein product: CSARDRGRNLGTEAFF.

This clonotype occurred many times. The chain links TRBV5-1 to TRBJ2-3; 12 bases match TRBD1. Trimming cost V 5 bases and J 2 bases; bases outside gene matches: 6. The CDR3 loop spans 16 amino acids. CDR1 and CDR2 from the germline V gene are SGHRS and YFSETQ. This CDR3 reads CASSPGQGASTDTQYF. In DNA form, the CDR3 reads TGCGCCAGCAGTCCGGGACAGGGGGCTTCCACAGATACGCAGTATTTT.

This clonotype has a count of ten or more. This chain links TRBV3-1 with TRBJ2-7; D ambiguous. Between the trimmed V and J ends, which lost 2 bases and 4 bases, there was a span of 18 bases. The CDR3 has 16 residues. Germline lookup yields CDR1 LGHDT and CDR2 YNNKEL (reference sequence). The CDR3 DNA follows: TGTGCCAGCAGCCAAAGCCCCCTAGGGATCGGATACGAGCAGTACTTC. Protein product: CASSQSPLGIGYEQYF.

This clonotype was seen ten or more times. The chain couples TRBV5-1 to TRBJ2-7; D is ambiguous. This CDR3 is built from 15 residues. Germline V gene lookup returns CDR1 SGHRS and CDR2 YFSETQ. The ends were cut back, 0 bases at V and 2 bases at J, with 12 bases in the middle. This CDR3 reads CASSLGPALPYEQYF. The DNA for the CDR3 is TGCGCCAGCAGCTTGGGGCCGGCACTCCCCTACGAGCAGTACTTC.

This clonotype showed up just a few times. The chain employs TRBV15 and TRBJ2-3, with D hard to call. The ends were cut back, 0 bases at V and 4 bases at J, with 11 bases in the middle. Per the germline V gene, CDR1 is LNHNV and CDR2 is YYDKDF (reference sequence). This CDR3 contains 15 residues. DNA for the CDR3: TGTGCCACCAGCAGAGATGGTGGACCCGCAGATACGCAGTATTTT. This translates into CATSRDGGPADTQYF. Looking up the rest from reference TRBV15 and TRBJ2-3 gives the full variable domain: DAMVIQNPRYQVTQFGKPVTLSCSQTLNHNVMYWYQQKSSQAPKLLFHYYDKDFNNEADTPDNFQSRRPNTSFCFLDIRSPGLGDTAMYLCATSRDGGPADTQYFGPGTRLTVL.

CDR3: CSARDKGGAGRTEAFF. The CDR3 region has the DNA TGCAGTGCTAGAGATAAGGGGGGCGCGGGGCGGACTGAAGCTTTCTTT. The V and J genes are TRBV20-1 and TRBJ1-1, with D tentatively TRBD1 (6 bases). CDR1 and CDR2 from the germline V gene are DFQATT and SNEGSKA (reference sequence). V lost 0 bases and J lost 5, with 19 bases in between. This CDR3 spans 16 amino acids.

This clonotype showed up many times. The chain joins TRBV28 to TRBJ2-3; 7 bases are a match to TRBD2. CDR1 and CDR2 from the germline V gene are MDHEN and SYDVKM. The CDR3 consists of 15 residues. J gave up 4 bases and V 3 bases, and 7 bases lay outside the gene matches. This CDR3 is CASSFPPGGADTQYF. The DNA for the CDR3 is TGTGCCAGCAGTTTTCCTCCGGGGGGAGCAGATACGCAGTATTTT. Full variable domain (remainder filled in from reference TRBV28 and TRBJ2-3): DVKVTQSSRYLVKRTGEKVFLECVQDMDHENMFWYRQDPGLGLRLIYFSYDVKMKEKGDIPEGYSVSREKKERFSLILESASTNQTSMYLCASSFPPGGADTQYFGPGTRLTVL.

This clonotype was observed a handful of times. The chain carries TRBV12-3 or TRBV12-4 and TRBJ2-1, with a possible D match to TRBD2 (7 bases). Deletions cut 10 bases from V and 1 base from J, with 23 bases between. The CDR3 runs 17 residues. The CDR3 protein is CATSFGGLKLSYNEQFF. The DNA of the CDR3 is TGTGCCACCTCTTTCGGGGGGCTAAAGTTATCCTACAATGAGCAGTTCTTC.

In its sample, this clonotype was seen many times. The genes are TRBV20-1 and TRBJ2-1; D is undetermined. CDR1 is DFQATT, CDR2 SNEGSKA, per germline (reference sequence). This CDR3 contains 10 residues. The germline V and J ends were trimmed by 0 bases and 10 bases, with 4 bases remaining between them. Here the CDR3 reads CSAREKEQFF. CDR3 bases: TGCAGTGCTAGAGAAAAGGAGCAGTTCTTC.

This clonotype was counted between two and nine times. The chain combines TRBV7-2 with TRBJ2-2; D unclear. The germline V gene encodes CDR1 SGHTA and CDR2 FQGNSA. The CDR3 covers 15 residues. V lost 0 bases, J lost 6 bases, and 11 bases lay in between. This CDR3 is CASSLATLVPGELFF. DNA for the CDR3: TGTGCCAGCAGCTTAGCGACTCTAGTTCCCGGGGAGCTGTTTTTT. Using reference TRBV7-2 and TRBJ2-2 for the parts outside the CDR3, the full variable domain is GAGVSQSPSNKVTEKGKDVELRCDPISGHTALYWYRQSLGQGLEFLIYFQGNSAPDKSGLPSDRFSAERTGGSVSTLTIQRTQQEDSAVYLCASSLATLVPGELFFGEGSRLTVL.

This clonotype has more than one count but fewer than ten. V usage is TRBV5-1 and J usage is TRBJ2-1; D call uncertain. The V end was cut by 0 bases, the J end by 0 bases, with 7 bases between. This CDR3 has 15 residues. Germline V lookup: CDR1 SGHRS, CDR2 YFSETQ. The DNA of the CDR3 is TGCGCCAGCAGCTTGGGGATGGGCTCCTACAATGAGCAGTTCTTC. It codes for CASSLGMGSYNEQFF.

Ten or more counts support this clonotype. The chain couples TRBV7-2 to TRBJ2-2, with a weak D call TRBD2 (5 bases). The CDR3 totals 16 residues. Germline values: CDR1 SGHTA, CDR2 FQGNSA. The V gene lost 1 base and the J gene lost 1 base, with 10 bases spanning the gap. CDR3 coding DNA: TGTGCCAGCAGCTTAGTCGGGGTGCGGAACACCGGGGAGCTGTTTTTT. Translated: CASSLVGVRNTGELFF.

J is TRBJ2-3 and V is TRBV10-2; 9 bases align to TRBD2. V gave up 2 bases and J gave up 3 bases; unmatched junction bases: 6. CDR1 and CDR2 (germline): WSHSY, SAAADI. The CDR3 extends over 16 amino acids. The CDR3 protein is CASSEGRGGRTDTQYF. The CDR3 region has the DNA TGCGCCAGCAGTGAGGGGCGGGGGGGCCGGACAGATACGCAGTATTTT.

A remark on this clonotype: Because it lacks the conserved phenylalanine or tryptophan at the end, this CDR3 is likely a read error. This chain links TRBV12-3 or TRBV12-4 with TRBJ2-7; D not resolved. Trimming pared 5 bases from V and 0 bases from J, leaving 5 bases between. This CDR3 is built from 12 residues. The CDR3 coding sequence is TGTGCCAGCAGTCAGAGCTCCTACGAGCAGTACCTC. Translated: CASSQSSYEQYL.

This clonotype appeared once. This clone may be a read error of a much larger clone one base away. The V call is TRBV21-1, the J call TRBJ2-7; the table's D gene call, TRBD1, was not cross checked with the DNA. TRBV21-1 is marked as a pseudogene. This CDR3 is 15 amino acids long. The CDR3: CASSKIPWTVYEQYV. CDR3 nucleotides: TGTGCCAGCAGCAAAATCCCATGGACAGTCTACGAGCAGTACGTC.

This clonotype was seen more than once but under ten times. CDR3 in DNA: TGCAGTGCTAGGACCGGGGGGACCCCTAACGAGCAGTACGTC. Its protein product is CSARTGGTPNEQYV. The chain joins TRBV20-1 to TRBJ2-7; 7 bases match TRBD2. This CDR3 is built from 14 residues. Germline CDR1 is DFQATT and CDR2 is SNEGSKA (reference sequence). V shed 3 bases and J 5 bases; nucleotides not matched to a gene: 10.

The rearrangement links TRBV27 to TRBJ2-6; D gene ambiguous. Germline-derived CDR1 and CDR2 are MNHEY and SMNVEV (reference sequence). V gave up 1 base and J gave up 0 bases, with 4 bases separating them. The CDR3 length is 15 residues. The CDR3: CASSLYFSGANVLTF. CDR3 coding DNA: TGTGCCAGCAGTTTATATTTCTCTGGGGCCAACGTCCTGACTTTC.

This clonotype came up a few times. This chain uses TRBV20-1 with TRBJ1-6; 7 bases align to TRBD1. Germline CDR1 is DFQATT and CDR2 is SNEGSKA (reference sequence). V trimming: 2 bases; J trimming: 0 bases; junction bases outside the gene matches: 4. This CDR3 contains 16 residues. CDR3 sequence: CSARKGQSSYNSPLHF. In nucleotides, the CDR3 is TGCAGTGCTAGAAAGGGACAGAGCTCCTATAATTCACCCCTCCACTTT.

This clonotype was seen only a few times. The rearrangement uses TRBV6-1 and TRBJ1-2, with 8 bases that match TRBD1. This CDR3 is built from 15 residues. Trimming at V came to 6 bases and at J to 3 bases, leaving 9 bases not matched to a gene. CDR1 and CDR2 from the germline V gene are MNHNS and SASEGT. Written as DNA, the CDR3 is TGTGCCAGCAGCCCTCCTAACAGGGGGTACTATGGCTACACCTTC. Translation: CASSPPNRGYYGYTF.

This chain links TRBV7-2 with TRBJ2-1; D call uncertain. Trimming pared 5 bases from V and 10 bases from J, leaving 15 bases between. Germline lookup yields CDR1 SGHTA and CDR2 FQGNSA. This CDR3 spans 13 amino acids. The CDR3 region has the DNA TGTGCCAGCAGCGTCGGACGGATCGGGGAGCAGTTCTTC. This translates into CASSVGRIGEQFF.

This clonotype was seen only a few times. The chain carries TRBV24-1 and TRBJ2-1; D gene ambiguous. CDR3 length: 13 amino acids. The germline V gene has CDR1 KGHDR and CDR2 SFDVKD. Trimming removed 11 bases at V and 3 bases at J, with 13 bases between. DNA of the CDR3: TGTGCCATCTCCCCGGCTAGCTACAATGAGCAGTTCTTC. It encodes CAISPASYNEQFF.

The chain uses TRBV6-6 and TRBJ2-1; 9 bases map to TRBD2. The CDR3 is 13 amino acids. V gave up 5 bases and J gave up 8 bases; unmatched junction bases: 4. Germline V gives CDR1 MNHNY, CDR2 SVGAGI (reference sequence). CDR3 nucleotides: TGTGCCAGCAGTGGGACTAGCTCGCATGAGCAGTTCTTC. It encodes CASSGTSSHEQFF.

V and J are TRBV6-5 and TRBJ1-1; D gene unclear. Trimming left V 2 bases short and J 1 base short, with 14 bases between. Germline CDR1 reads MNHEY; CDR2 reads SVGAGI. This CDR3 region has 16 residues. The DNA of the CDR3 is TGTGCCAGCAGTTACGGACGAGACCTAAGGAACACTGAAGCTTTCTTT. Translating gives CASSYGRDLRNTEAFF.